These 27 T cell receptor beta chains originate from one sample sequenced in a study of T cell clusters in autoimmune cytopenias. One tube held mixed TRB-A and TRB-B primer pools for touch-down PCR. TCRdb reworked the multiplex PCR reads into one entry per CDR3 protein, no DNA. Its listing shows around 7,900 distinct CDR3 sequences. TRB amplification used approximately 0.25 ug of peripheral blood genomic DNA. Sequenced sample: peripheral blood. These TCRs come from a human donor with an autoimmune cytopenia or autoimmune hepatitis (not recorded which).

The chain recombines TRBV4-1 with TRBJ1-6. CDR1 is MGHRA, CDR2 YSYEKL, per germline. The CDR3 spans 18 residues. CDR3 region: CASSQDPQTSSYNSPLHF.

CDR3 sequence reads: CASSPKANAEQYF. The rearrangement links TRBV27 to TRBJ2-7. The CDR3 loop spans 13 amino acids. Germline V CDR1 and CDR2: MNHEY, SMNVEV (reference sequence).

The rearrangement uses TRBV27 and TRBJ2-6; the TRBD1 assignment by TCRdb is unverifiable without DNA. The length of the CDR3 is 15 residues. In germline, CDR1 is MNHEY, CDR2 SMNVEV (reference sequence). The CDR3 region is CASSLAGAGANVLTF.

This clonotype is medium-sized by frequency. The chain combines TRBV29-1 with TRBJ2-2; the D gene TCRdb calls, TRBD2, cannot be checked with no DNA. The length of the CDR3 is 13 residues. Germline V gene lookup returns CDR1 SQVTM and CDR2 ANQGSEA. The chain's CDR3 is CSAGLTSTGELFF.

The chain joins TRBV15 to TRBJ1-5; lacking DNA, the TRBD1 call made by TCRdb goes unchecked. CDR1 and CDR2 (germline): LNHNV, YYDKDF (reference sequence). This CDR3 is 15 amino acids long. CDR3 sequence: CATSRSRQERQPQHF. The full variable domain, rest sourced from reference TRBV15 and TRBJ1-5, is DAMVIQNPRYQVTQFGKPVTLSCSQTLNHNVMYWYQQKSSQAPKLLFHYYDKDFNNEADTPDNFQSRRPNTSFCFLDIRSPGLGDTAMYLCATSRSRQERQPQHFGDGTRLSIL.

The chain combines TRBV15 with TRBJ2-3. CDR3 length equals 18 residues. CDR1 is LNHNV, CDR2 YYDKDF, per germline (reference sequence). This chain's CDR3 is CATSREATQALRLDTQYF.

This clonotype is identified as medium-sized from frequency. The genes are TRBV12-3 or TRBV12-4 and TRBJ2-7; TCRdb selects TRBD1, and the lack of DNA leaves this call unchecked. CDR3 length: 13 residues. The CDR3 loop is CASTAGADYEQYF.

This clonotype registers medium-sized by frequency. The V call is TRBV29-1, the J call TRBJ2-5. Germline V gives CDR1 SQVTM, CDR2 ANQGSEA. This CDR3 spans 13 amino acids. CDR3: CSVDPTGGETQYF.

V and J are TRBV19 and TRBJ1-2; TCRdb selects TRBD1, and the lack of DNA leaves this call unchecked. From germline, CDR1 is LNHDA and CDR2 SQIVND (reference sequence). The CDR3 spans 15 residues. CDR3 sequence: CASTQGQGNYYGYTF.

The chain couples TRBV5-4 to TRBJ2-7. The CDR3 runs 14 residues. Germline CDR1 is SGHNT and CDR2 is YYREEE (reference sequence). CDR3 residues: CASGVKGIHYEQYF.

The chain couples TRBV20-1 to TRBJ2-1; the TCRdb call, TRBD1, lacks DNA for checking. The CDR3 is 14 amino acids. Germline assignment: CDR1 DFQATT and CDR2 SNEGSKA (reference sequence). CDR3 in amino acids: CSAREDRGGNEQFF.

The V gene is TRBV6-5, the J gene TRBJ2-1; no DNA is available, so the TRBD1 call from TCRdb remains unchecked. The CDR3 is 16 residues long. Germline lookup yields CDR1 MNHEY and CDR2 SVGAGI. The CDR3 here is CASSRGIRQVYNEQFF.

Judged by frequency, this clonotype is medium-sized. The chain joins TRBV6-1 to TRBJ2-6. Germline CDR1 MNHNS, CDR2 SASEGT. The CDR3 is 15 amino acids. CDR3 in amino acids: CASGVSGSGANVLTF.

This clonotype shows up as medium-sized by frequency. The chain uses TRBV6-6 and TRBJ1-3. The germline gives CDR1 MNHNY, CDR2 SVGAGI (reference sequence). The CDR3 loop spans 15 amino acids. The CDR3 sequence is CASSYVEASGTTIYF.

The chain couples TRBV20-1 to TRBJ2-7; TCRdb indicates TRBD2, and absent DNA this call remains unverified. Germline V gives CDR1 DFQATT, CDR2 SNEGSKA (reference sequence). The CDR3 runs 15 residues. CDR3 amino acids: CSARDQRAGPDEQYF.

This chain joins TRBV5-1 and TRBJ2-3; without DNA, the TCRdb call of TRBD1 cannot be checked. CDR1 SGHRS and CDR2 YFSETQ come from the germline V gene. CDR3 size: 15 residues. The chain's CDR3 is CASSSGQLRTDTQYF.

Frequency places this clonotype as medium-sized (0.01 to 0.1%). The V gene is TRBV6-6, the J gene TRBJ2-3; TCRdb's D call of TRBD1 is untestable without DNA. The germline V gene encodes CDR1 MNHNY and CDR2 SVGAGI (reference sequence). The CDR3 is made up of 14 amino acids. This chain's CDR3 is CASSRDSSTDTQYF.

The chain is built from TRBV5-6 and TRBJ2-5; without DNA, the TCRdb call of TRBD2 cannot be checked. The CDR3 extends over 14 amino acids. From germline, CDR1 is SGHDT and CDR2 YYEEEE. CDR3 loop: CASSSGTSGETQYF.

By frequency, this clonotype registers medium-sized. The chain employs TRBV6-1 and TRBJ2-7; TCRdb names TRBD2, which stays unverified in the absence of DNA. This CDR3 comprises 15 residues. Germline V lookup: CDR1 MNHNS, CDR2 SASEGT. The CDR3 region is CASSDEAGGPYEQYF.

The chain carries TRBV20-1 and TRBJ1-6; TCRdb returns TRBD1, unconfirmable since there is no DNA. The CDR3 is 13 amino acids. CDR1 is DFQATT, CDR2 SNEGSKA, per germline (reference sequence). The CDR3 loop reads CSASWQGESPLHF.

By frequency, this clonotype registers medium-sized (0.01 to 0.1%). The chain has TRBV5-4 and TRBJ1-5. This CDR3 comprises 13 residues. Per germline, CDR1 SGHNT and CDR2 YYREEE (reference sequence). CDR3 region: CASSLGTDQPQHF.

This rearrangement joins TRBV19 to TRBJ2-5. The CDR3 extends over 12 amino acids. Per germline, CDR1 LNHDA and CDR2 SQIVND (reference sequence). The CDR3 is CASSIDGETQYF. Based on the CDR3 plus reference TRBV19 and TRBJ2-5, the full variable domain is DGGITQSPKYLFRKEGQNVTLSCEQNLNHDAMYWYRQDPGQGLRLIYYSQIVNDFQKGDIAEGYSVSREKKESFPLTVTSAQKNPTAFYLCASSIDGETQYFGPGTRLLVL.

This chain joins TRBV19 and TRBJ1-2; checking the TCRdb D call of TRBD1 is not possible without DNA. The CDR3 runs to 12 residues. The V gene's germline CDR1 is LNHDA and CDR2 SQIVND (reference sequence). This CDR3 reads CASGQASYGYTF.

The CDR3 spells CSARAAVGGGLNQPQHF. The chain is built from TRBV20-1 and TRBJ1-5; TCRdb proposes TRBD1, but this gene call is untestable without DNA. Germline loops: CDR1 DFQATT, CDR2 SNEGSKA (reference sequence). The CDR3 sequence is 17 residues long.

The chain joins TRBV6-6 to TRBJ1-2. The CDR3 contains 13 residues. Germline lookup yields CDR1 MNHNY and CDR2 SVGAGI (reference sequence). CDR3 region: CASAALVGYGYTF.

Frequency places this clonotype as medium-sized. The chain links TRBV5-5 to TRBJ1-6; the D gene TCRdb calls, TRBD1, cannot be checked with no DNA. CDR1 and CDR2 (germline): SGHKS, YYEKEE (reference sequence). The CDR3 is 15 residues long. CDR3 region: CASSTLRAGDSPLHF.

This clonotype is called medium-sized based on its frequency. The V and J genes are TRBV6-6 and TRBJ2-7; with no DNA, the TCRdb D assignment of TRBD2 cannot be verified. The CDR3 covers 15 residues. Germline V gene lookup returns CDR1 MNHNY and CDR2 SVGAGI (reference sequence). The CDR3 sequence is CASSYWLAGSYEQYF.